This is a list of T cell receptor beta chains from one sample in a study of CD8+ T cells in alopecia areata. Repertoires were generated with immunoSEQ multiplex PCR, while TCRdb's copy carries only in-frame clones and drops some. In the table there are roughly 100,000 clones, 60% of which are singletons. The source material was CD8+ T cells sorted from blood, sampled at roughly week 55, from a patient treated with tofacitinib. Receptors were obtained from a human donor with alopecia areata. Both conserved end residues are part of each CDR3. Each record gives: clone size, D gene, V gene, J gene, CDR3 DNA, CDR3 protein. A D gene is named only where the DNA matches it firmly. Clone size appears in some rows only: once, few, many, or a class for an expanded clone.

>.|TRBD2|TRBV5-1|TRBJ2-7
TGCGCCAGCAGCTTGGGGACTAGCGGAAATTACGAGCAGTACTTC
CASSLGTSGNYEQYF
>few|TRBD1|TRBV4-1|TRBJ1-2
TGCGCCAGCTCCCGGGCGAATGCGGGACAGGGGATTTATGGCTACACCTTC
CASSRANAGQGIYGYTF
>.|.|TRBV7-7|TRBJ1-1
TGTGCTAGCAGCCCGGGACTGTACACTGAAGCTTTCTTT
CASSPGLYTEAFF
>.|TRBD1|TRBV11-2|TRBJ1-1
TGTGCCAGCAAACAGGGGCGCACTGAAGCTTTCTTT
CASKQGRTEAFF
>.|.|TRBV6-5|TRBJ1-3
TGTGCCAGCAGTTACTCAGCAGGGCTGCGCAACACCATATATTTT
CASSYSAGLRNTIYF
>.|TRBD1|TRBV5-6|TRBJ2-2
TGTGCCAGCAGCCTAGGGACAGGGGCTACCGGGGAGCTGTTTTTT
CASSLGTGATGELFF
>.|.|TRBV6-5|TRBJ1-2
TGTGCCAGCAGTTACTCGCGGCAGGCAAATGGCTACACCTTC
CASSYSRQANGYTF
>.|.|TRBV5-1|TRBJ1-2
TGCGCCAGCAGCTTAGGGTCTGTCTATGGCTACACCTTC
CASSLGSVYGYTF
>.|.|TRBV10-3|TRBJ1-5
TGTGCCATCAGCGACGGAGGGGGCAATCAGCCCCAGCATTTT
CAISDGGGNQPQHF
>few|.|TRBV6-6|TRBJ2-3
TGTGCCAGCAGTTACTCAGGTAGCACAGATACGCAGTATTTT
CASSYSGSTDTQYF
>.|TRBD1|TRBV30|TRBJ1-1
TGTGCCTGGTCTATGGGCCCAGGGGGGGCTGAAGCTTTCTTT
CAWSMGPGGAEAFF
>few|TRBD2|TRBV7-2|TRBJ2-4
TGTGCCAGCAGCCCCGAGGGAGGGGTTGGCATTCAGTACTTC
CASSPEGGVGIQYF
>.|.|TRBV27|TRBJ1-1
TGTGCCAGCAGTACAACGGGACTTACCAACACTGAAGCTTTCTTT
CASSTTGLTNTEAFF
>.|TRBD1|TRBV6-1|TRBJ1-6
TGTGCCAGCAGTGAAGCACCGGGACAGGGGTATTCACCCCTCCACTTT
CASSEAPGQGYSPLHF
>few|TRBD1|TRBV6-5|TRBJ2-7
TGTGCCAGCAGTTACTCGACAGGGTGGATCCACGAGCAGTACTTC
CASSYSTGWIHEQYF
>.|.|TRBV11-2|TRBJ2-1
TGTGCCAGCAGCGCGGGACTCAATGAGCAGTTCTTC
CASSAGLNEQFF
>few|.|TRBV7-6|TRBJ1-1
TGTGCCAGCGGCGACACAGGGCAAGAAGCTTTCTTT
CASGDTGQEAFF
>.|.|TRBV5-6|TRBJ2-7
TGTGCCAGCAGCTTGGGTCTGAACTACGAGCAGTACTTC
CASSLGLNYEQYF
>.|.|TRBV27|TRBJ2-4
TGTGCCACAGGGACTGGGGTAGACATTCAGTACTTC
CATGTGVDIQYF
>.|.|TRBV4-2|TRBJ1-3
TGTGCCAGCAGCCAAGCGACAGGCGGTGCGGACACCATATATTTT
CASSQATGGADTIYF
>few|TRBD2|TRBV11-2|TRBJ2-5
TGTGCCAGCAGGACAGTGCGGGGGGCTGGGGCAGAGACCCAGTACTTC
CASRTVRGAGAETQYF
>.|TRBD2|TRBV25-1|TRBJ2-3
TGTGCCAGCAGTGGAAACAGAGCGGGGGGACCGCCGAATACGCAGTATTTT
CASSGNRAGGPPNTQYF
>.|.|TRBV27|TRBJ2-2
TGTGCCAGCACGAACACCGGGGAGCTGTTTTTT
CASTNTGELFF
>.|.|TRBV15|TRBJ2-2
TGTGCCACCAGCATGGGGGTGGCCGGGGAGCTGTTTTTT
CATSMGVAGELFF
>.|.|TRBV11-2|TRBJ2-2
TGTGCCAGCAGCTTAGGGGCCCCCGGGGAGCTGTTTTTT
CASSLGAPGELFF
>.|.|TRBV4-1|TRBJ2-1
TGCGCCAGCAGCCAAGGGGGCGGTTTGAACAATGAGCAGTTCTTC
CASSQGGGLNNEQFF
>.|.|TRBV9|TRBJ1-2
TGTGCCAGCAGCGTAGATGTGGGAAGGACGACCTATGGCTACACCTTC
CASSVDVGRTTYGYTF
>.|TRBD1|TRBV5-8|TRBJ2-7
TGTGCCAGCAGCTTGAGGGACAGTACCTACGAGCAGTACTTC
CASSLRDSTYEQYF
>.|TRBD2|TRBV25-1|TRBJ2-1
TGTGCCACCTCGCCCCCCGCGGGGGGGCCAGAGGATGAGCAGTTCTTC
CATSPPAGGPEDEQFF
>few|.|TRBV7-9|TRBJ1-6
TGTGCCAGCAGCCTTGGGGAGGGAGGGGCCGCTTCACCCCTCCACTTT
CASSLGEGGAASPLHF
>.|TRBD1|TRBV4-1|TRBJ2-7
TGCGCCAGCAGCCAAGGTGGATTCGGGCACAGGGGATACGAGCAGTACTTC
CASSQGGFGHRGYEQYF
>.|TRBD1|TRBV7-8|TRBJ2-5
TGTGCCAGCAGCTTAGATTGGTTGAGACAGGGTTTTGGGCAAGAGACCCAGTACTTC
CASSLDWLRQGFGQETQYF
>.|.|TRBV19|TRBJ1-2
TGTGCCAGTAGTATAGGTGTGGTTGGCTACACCTTC
CASSIGVVGYTF
>once|.|TRBV4-1|TRBJ1-5
TGCGCCAGCAGCCAAGATTTTGACAGCTCCAATCAGCCCCAGCATTTT
CASSQDFDSSNQPQHF
>.|.|TRBV30|TRBJ1-4
TGTGCCTGGAGTGCATCGGGGTATGAAAAACTGTTTTTT
CAWSASGYEKLFF
>.|.|TRBV4-1|TRBJ1-5
TGCGCCAGCAGCCCGTACCCCCAGAGGCGGGATCAGCCCCAGCATTTT
CASSPYPQRRDQPQHF
>few|TRBD2|TRBV2|TRBJ2-3
TGTGCCACCAGTGACCAACTAGCGCCCCCAGATACGCAGTATTTT
CATSDQLAPPDTQYF
>.|.|TRBV29-1|TRBJ1-5
TGCAGCCCTCGGGGTCAGCCCCAGCATTTT
CSPRGQPQHF
>.|.|TRBV4-1|TRBJ2-3
TGCGCCAGCAGCCAAGAGACGGGGGCAGATACGCAGTATTTT
CASSQETGADTQYF
>.|.|TRBV19|TRBJ2-1
TGTGCCAGTAGTCTGGGACCTAGCTCCTACAATGAGCAGTTCTTC
CASSLGPSSYNEQFF
>.|.|TRBV4-1|TRBJ1-1
TGCGCCAGCAGCCAACCCTGGACAGCGAACACTGAAGCTTTCTTT
CASSQPWTANTEAFF
>.|TRBD1|TRBV5-1|TRBJ1-2
TGCGCCAGCAGCTCTGAGACAGGGTTCACCTATGGCTACACCTTC
CASSSETGFTYGYTF
>few|.|TRBV5-1|TRBJ2-7
TGCGCCAGCAGCTTACGGCTCGCGAGCTCCTACGAGCAGTACTTC
CASSLRLASSYEQYF
>.|TRBD1|TRBV5-6|TRBJ1-2
TGTGCCAGCAGCCCCAGGGGGCTAAGACTCGACTATGGCTACACCTTC
CASSPRGLRLDYGYTF
>.|.|TRBV13|TRBJ2-2
TGTGCCAGCAGCAGTTACAGGGTCGGGGAGCTGTTTTTT
CASSSYRVGELFF
>.|.|TRBV9|TRBJ2-3
TGTGCCAGCAGCGTATCTTCAGATACGCAGTATTTT
CASSVSSDTQYF
>.|.|TRBV5-1|TRBJ2-5
TGCGCCAGCAGCCCCGACAGTCAAGAGACCCAGTACTTC
CASSPDSQETQYF
>.|TRBD1|TRBV4-2|TRBJ1-1
TGTGCCAGCAGCCAGGGGCAGGGGGTGAACACTGAAGCTTTCTTT
CASSQGQGVNTEAFF
>.|.|TRBV7-9|TRBJ1-1
TGTGCCAGCAGCCCCCTTAGGGGGGGGGACTCTGAAGCTTTCTTT
CASSPLRGGDSEAFF
>.|.|TRBV7-6|TRBJ2-5
TGTGCCAGCAGCCTAGGGCGGGCCGAGACCCAGTACTTC
CASSLGRAETQYF
>.|.|TRBV13|TRBJ1-2
TGTGCCAGCAGCTTCGAGGGACAAGGTCATGGCTACACCTTC
CASSFEGQGHGYTF
>.|.|TRBV18|TRBJ2-7
TGTGCCAGCTCACCAGTCGTCAGCAACTACGAGCAGTACTTC
CASSPVVSNYEQYF
>few|TRBD1|TRBV7-9|TRBJ2-7
TGTGCCAGCAGCTTTGGGGACAGGGGCACCTACGAGCAGTACTTC
CASSFGDRGTYEQYF
>.|.|TRBV13|TRBJ1-1
TGTGCCAGCAGCTTAGGACAGGGAATGAACACTGAAGCTTTCTTT
CASSLGQGMNTEAFF
>.|TRBD2|TRBV5-1|TRBJ2-3
TGCGCCAGCACACCCGCGGGGGGAACGAGCACAGATACGCAGTATTTT
CASTPAGGTSTDTQYF